These 28 T cell receptor beta chains share one sample of origin, sequenced in a study of T cell responses to AZD1222 COVID-19 vaccine (dated by TCRdb to the early 2020s). The time point label for this specimen denotes: about 28 days (+/-7) after the second vaccine dose. Library creation used the immunoSEQ multiplex PCR assay. Held by TCRdb, this immuneACCESS table contains in-frame sequences only and omits some clones. Under half of the omission traces to an unresolved V gene where checked; the cause of the rest is unknown. The sample table lists approximately 50,000 clones, approximately 86% of them with a count of one. The ten largest clones represent about 7% of the sample. Specimen: peripheral blood, collected 28 days after the second AZD1222 dose. These TCRs come from an adult who received the AZD1222 COVID-19 vaccine.

V and J are TRBV18 and TRBJ2-7; perhaps TRBD1 as D (5 bases). CDR1 is KGHSH, CDR2 LQKENI, per germline. Trimming removed 2 bases from V and 3 bases from J, with 14 bases in between. The CDR3 consists of 15 residues. DNA for the CDR3: TGTGCCAGCTCACCATTTGGCTTAGGGGACTACGAGCAGTACTTC. Amino acid sequence: CASSPFGLGDYEQYF.

Remarks on this clone: Other DNA sequences in the sample encode the same CDR3. Here the CDR3 reads CASSPQGNSNQPQHF. The CDR3 DNA reads as TGTGCCAGCAGCCCACAGGGAAATAGCAATCAGCCCCAGCATTTT. The rearrangement joins TRBV7-2 to TRBJ1-5; D might be TRBD1 (6 bases). Germline V gene data show CDR1 as SGHTA and CDR2 as FQGNSA. V lost 5 bases and J 0 bases, leaving 11 bases between the germline ends. The CDR3 spans 15 residues.

V and J are TRBV7-3 and TRBJ2-5; D call uncertain. CDR3 length equals 13 residues. The V gene's germline CDR1 is SGHTA and CDR2 FQGTGA. Trimming shortened V by 5 bases and J by 0 bases, and 7 bases separated the two germline ends. This chain's CDR3 is CASSRANQETQYF. The DNA of the CDR3 is TGTGCCAGCAGCCGCGCGAACCAAGAGACCCAGTACTTC. The entire variable domain, with the rest obtained from reference TRBV7-3 and TRBJ2-5, is as follows: GAGVSQTPSNKVTEKGKYVELRCDPISGHTALYWYRQSLGQGPEFLIYFQGTGAADDSGLPNDRFFAVRPEGSVSTLKIQRTERGDSAVYLCASSRANQETQYFGPGTRLLVL.

This clone has a single count. This chain connects TRBV18 to TRBJ2-5, with 11 bases fitting TRBD2. Germline loops: CDR1 KGHSH, CDR2 LQKENI. Unmatched junction bases numbered 4, after V lost 0 bases and J lost 7 bases. The CDR3 length is 15 residues. The CDR3 is CASSPPGLAVGTQYF. The CDR3 nucleotides are TGTGCCAGCTCACCACCGGGACTAGCGGTTGGGACCCAGTACTTC.

This clone came up once. The rearrangement links TRBV11-2 to TRBJ2-3; D may be TRBD1 (6 bases). The CDR3 spans 14 residues. Germline V gene lookup returns CDR1 SGHAT and CDR2 FQNNGV. V gave up 1 base and J gave up 5 bases, with 10 bases separating them. The CDR3 DNA follows: TGTGCCAGCAGCTTAGGAGGGGGACAAGATACGCAGTATTTT. The encoded protein is CASSLGGGQDTQYF.

The V call is TRBV2, the J call TRBJ1-5, with unresolved D. Trimming left V 1 base short and J 0 bases short, with 13 bases between. The CDR3 spans 17 residues. Germline loops: CDR1 SNHLY, CDR2 FYNNEI. The CDR3 sequence is CASSEVGGGYSNQPQHF. The CDR3 DNA is TGTGCCAGCAGTGAAGTCGGCGGAGGATATAGCAATCAGCCCCAGCATTTT.

This clone was found once. The gene calls are TRBV13 and TRBJ2-2; 11 bases map to TRBD1. Unmatched junction bases numbered 16, after V lost 2 bases and J lost 5 bases. The germline CDR1 and CDR2 sequences are PRHDT and FYEKMQ (reference sequence). The CDR3 has 20 residues. CDR3 DNA sequence: TGTGCCAGCAGCTTATACGGAAGGGACAGGGGGGAGGAGAAGACCGGGGAGCTGTTTTTT. Amino acids: CASSLYGRDRGEEKTGELFF. The full variable domain, rest sourced from reference TRBV13 and TRBJ2-2, is AAGVIQSPRHLIKEKRETATLKCYPIPRHDTVYWYQQGPGQDPQFLISFYEKMQSDKGSIPDRFSAQQFSDYHSELNMSSLELGDSALYFCASSLYGRDRGEEKTGELFFGEGSRLTVL.

The chain joins TRBV5-1 to TRBJ2-7, with 7 bases identical to TRBD1. V shed 0 bases, J shed 4 bases, and the junction held 1 base outside the gene matches. Per germline, CDR1 SGHRS and CDR2 YFSETQ. The CDR3 is 13 amino acids. CDR3 sequence (DNA): TGCGCCAGCAGCTTGGACAGGGGTTACGAGCAGTACTTC. This gives the protein CASSLDRGYEQYF.

The chain links TRBV9 to TRBJ1-6, with unresolved D. Trimming cost V 4 bases and J 8 bases, with 19 bases left between them. CDR3 length equals 16 residues. Germline assignment: CDR1 SGDLS and CDR2 YYNGEE. CDR3 bases: TGTGCCAGCAGCCCGACTTACGGTACCAATTATTCACCCCTCCACTTT. It yields the protein CASSPTYGTNYSPLHF.

The J gene is TRBJ1-3, the V gene TRBV18; TRBD1 is a possible D gene (5 bases). Germline CDR1 and CDR2: KGHSH and LQKENI. Trimming shortened V by 2 bases and J by 2 bases, and 7 bases separated the two germline ends. This CDR3 region has 14 residues. The DNA for the CDR3 is TGTGCCAGCTCACCAACAGGACCTGGAAACACCATATATTTT. As protein: CASSPTGPGNTIYF.

The chain links TRBV21-1 to TRBJ2-7; no DNA check was done on the table's D call, TRBD1. TRBV21-1 is labeled a pseudogene. CDR3 length equals 14 residues. The DNA of the CDR3 is TGTGCCAGCAGCCTGGACAGGCCGCCCTACGAGCAGTACTTC. It yields the protein CASSLDRPPYEQYF.

This chain links TRBV30 with TRBJ2-5; tentative D call: TRBD2 (6 bases). Germline loops: CDR1 GTSNPN, CDR2 SVGIG (reference sequence). V lost 4 bases and J 4 bases, leaving 10 bases between the germline ends. CDR3 length equals 12 residues. For the CDR3, the DNA is TGTGCCTGGAACCAGGGAGGAGAGACCCAGTACTTC. It translates to CAWNQGGETQYF.

This clone was counted once. V gene TRBV6-6 combines with J gene TRBJ2-5; the D gene is possibly TRBD2 (6 bases). The CDR3 is 14 residues long. CDR1 MNHNY and CDR2 SVGAGI come from the germline V gene (reference sequence). With 4 bases removed from V and 2 bases from J, the gap between germline ends came to 11 bases. The DNA of the CDR3 is TGTGCCAGCAGTTTTAGAGGGACTCAAGAGACCCAGTACTTC. This gives the protein CASSFRGTQETQYF.

The chain links TRBV19 to TRBJ1-1; no reliable D call. Trimming took off 3 bases at V and 1 base at J, with 6 bases between the two ends. This CDR3 has 13 amino acids. Germline values: CDR1 LNHDA, CDR2 SQIVND (reference sequence). CDR3 nucleotide sequence: TGTGCCAGTAGTATCTTTCAGAACACTGAAGCTTTCTTT. As protein: CASSIFQNTEAFF. Looking up the rest from reference TRBV19 and TRBJ1-1 gives the full variable domain: DGGITQSPKYLFRKEGQNVTLSCEQNLNHDAMYWYRQDPGQGLRLIYYSQIVNDFQKGDIAEGYSVSREKKESFPLTVTSAQKNPTAFYLCASSIFQNTEAFFGQGTRLTVV.

The chain has TRBV28 and TRBJ2-3, with 8 bases aligning to TRBD1. CDR3 length: 17 residues. Germline CDR1 and CDR2: MDHEN and SYDVKM. V was clipped by 5 bases and J by 4 bases; unmatched bases: 14. In DNA, the CDR3 is TGTGCCAGCAGTCGGGACAGGCTTCTCCCCAGTGCAGATACGCAGTATTTT. Translating it yields CASSRDRLLPSADTQYF.

The CDR3 here is CASSLASGTQYGYTF. CDR3 bases: TGTGCCAGCAGCTTAGCGTCCGGGACACAGTATGGCTACACCTTC. The rearrangement joins TRBV7-2 to TRBJ1-2; the D gene is possibly TRBD1 (6 bases). Germline V gives CDR1 SGHTA, CDR2 FQGNSA. V was trimmed by 0 bases and J by 5 bases, leaving 13 bases between them. The length of the CDR3 is 15 residues.

The table lists this clone with a few counts. The V call is TRBV27, the J call TRBJ1-3, with D possibly matching TRBD1 (5 bases). The CDR3 contains 15 residues. From germline, CDR1 is MNHEY and CDR2 SMNVEV (reference sequence). Trimming removed 5 bases at V and 3 bases at J, with 14 bases between. The CDR3 sequence: CASSPLGAGGNTIYF. CDR3 DNA: TGTGCCAGCAGTCCACTTGGGGCTGGTGGAAACACCATATATTTT.

This CDR3 reads CASSLPGTGAQPQHF. The CDR3 DNA sequence: TGTGCCAGCAGCCTTCCCGGGACAGGGGCTCAGCCCCAGCATTTT. V is TRBV5-6 and J is TRBJ1-5, with 10 bases aligning to TRBD1. Germline V CDR1 and CDR2: SGHDT, YYEEEE. Trimming took 4 bases from V and 6 from J; bases not matched to a gene: 7. The CDR3 is made up of 15 amino acids.

The chain uses TRBV10-3 and TRBJ1-4; 10 bases map to TRBD1. J lost 5 bases, V lost 3 bases, and 6 bases had no gene match. This CDR3 spans 16 amino acids. Per the germline V gene, CDR1 is ENHRY and CDR2 is SYGVKD. Written as DNA, the CDR3 is TGTGCCATCAGTGATGAACCGGGACAGGGGAATGAAAAACTGTTTTTT. This codes for CAISDEPGQGNEKLFF.

The J gene is TRBJ1-6, the V gene TRBV28, with D unclear. The CDR3 covers 11 residues. Germline-derived CDR1 and CDR2 are MDHEN and SYDVKM. V gave up 8 bases and J gave up 11 bases, with 10 bases separating them. The CDR3 DNA sequence: TGTGCCAGCGCAAGTAAGCCACCCCTCCACTTT. This sequence encodes CASASKPPLHF.

This clone was detected only once. Germline is not matched at one junction end, which may reflect a read error. The V gene is TRBV9, the J gene TRBJ1-5, with 8 bases lining up with TRBD1. This CDR3 contains 15 residues. In germline, CDR1 is SGDLS, CDR2 YYNGEE. In nucleotides, the CDR3 is TGTGCCAGCAGCGCCAGGGGGCCCGACAATCAGTCCCAGCATTTT. Its protein product is CASSARGPDNQSQHF.

The chain recombines TRBV10-3 with TRBJ2-7; D gene ambiguous. Germline V gene data show CDR1 as ENHRY and CDR2 as SYGVKD. V was cut by 3 bases and J by 2 bases, with 11 bases left in between. The CDR3 spans 14 residues. CDR3 bases: TGTGCCATCAGTGAATTTGCGGCCCCCTACGAGCAGTACTTC. Translation gives CAISEFAAPYEQYF.

A few counts support this clone. This CDR3 is CASSLNGQGDTEAFF. The CDR3, as DNA: TGCGCCAGCAGCTTAAACGGACAGGGAGACACTGAAGCTTTCTTT. This chain links TRBV5-1 with TRBJ1-1, with TRBD1 matching 8 bases. V lost 2 bases and J lost 3; bases outside the gene matches: 6. CDR3 length equals 15 residues. Germline CDR1 SGHRS, CDR2 YFSETQ.

The count of this clone is one. This chain joins TRBV3-1 (or the pseudogene TRBV3-2) and TRBJ1-1, with 8 bases identical to TRBD1. The trim removed 0 bases at V and 0 bases at J, leaving 9 bases unmatched. CDR1 is LGHDT, CDR2 YNNKEL, per germline (reference sequence). The CDR3 sequence is 18 residues long. In DNA form, the CDR3 reads TGTGCCAGCAGCCAAGAAGGAATCAGGGGGCTAATGAACACTGAAGCTTTCTTT. This gives the protein CASSQEGIRGLMNTEAFF.

The V call is TRBV7-2, the J call TRBJ2-5, with 10 bases identical to TRBD2. The CDR3 runs to 17 residues. Per the germline V gene, CDR1 is SGHTA and CDR2 is FQGNSA. Trimming at V came to 2 bases and at J to 2 bases, leaving 8 bases not matched to a gene. CDR3 DNA: TGTGCCAGCAGCTTATGGTCTAGCGGGGGTGTACAAGAGACCCAGTACTTC. Amino acids: CASSLWSSGGVQETQYF. Full variable domain (rest looked up from reference TRBV7-2 and TRBJ2-5): GAGVSQSPSNKVTEKGKDVELRCDPISGHTALYWYRQSLGQGLEFLIYFQGNSAPDKSGLPSDRFSAERTGGSVSTLTIQRTQQEDSAVYLCASSLWSSGGVQETQYFGPGTRLLVL.

V and J are TRBV27 and TRBJ1-3, with TRBD1 matching over 8 bases. Germline assignment: CDR1 MNHEY and CDR2 SMNVEV (reference sequence). V shed 8 bases and J 0 bases; nucleotides not matched to a gene: 3. The length of the CDR3 is 14 residues. The CDR3 loop is CASGDRSSGNTIYF. The CDR3 bases are TGTGCCAGCGGGGACAGGAGCTCTGGAAACACCATATATTTT.

J is TRBJ1-6 and V is TRBV28; D not certain. V was shortened by 5 bases and J by 7 bases, with 15 bases between the two germline ends. Germline V gene lookup returns CDR1 MDHEN and CDR2 SYDVKM. The CDR3 contains 15 residues. CDR3 sequence (DNA): TGTGCCAGCAGTAACATAAACGACAAGAATTCACCCCTCCACTTT. Amino acids: CASSNINDKNSPLHF.

The chain carries TRBV6-5 and TRBJ2-7; D might be TRBD1 (5 bases). Looked up from germline, CDR1 is MNHEY and CDR2 is SVGAGI. Deletions cut 2 bases from V and 4 bases from J, with 15 bases between. This CDR3 has 15 residues. In DNA form, the CDR3 reads TGTGCCAGCAGTTACGATGGGGCTAGTGGGTACGAGCAGTACTTC. It translates to CASSYDGASGYEQYF.